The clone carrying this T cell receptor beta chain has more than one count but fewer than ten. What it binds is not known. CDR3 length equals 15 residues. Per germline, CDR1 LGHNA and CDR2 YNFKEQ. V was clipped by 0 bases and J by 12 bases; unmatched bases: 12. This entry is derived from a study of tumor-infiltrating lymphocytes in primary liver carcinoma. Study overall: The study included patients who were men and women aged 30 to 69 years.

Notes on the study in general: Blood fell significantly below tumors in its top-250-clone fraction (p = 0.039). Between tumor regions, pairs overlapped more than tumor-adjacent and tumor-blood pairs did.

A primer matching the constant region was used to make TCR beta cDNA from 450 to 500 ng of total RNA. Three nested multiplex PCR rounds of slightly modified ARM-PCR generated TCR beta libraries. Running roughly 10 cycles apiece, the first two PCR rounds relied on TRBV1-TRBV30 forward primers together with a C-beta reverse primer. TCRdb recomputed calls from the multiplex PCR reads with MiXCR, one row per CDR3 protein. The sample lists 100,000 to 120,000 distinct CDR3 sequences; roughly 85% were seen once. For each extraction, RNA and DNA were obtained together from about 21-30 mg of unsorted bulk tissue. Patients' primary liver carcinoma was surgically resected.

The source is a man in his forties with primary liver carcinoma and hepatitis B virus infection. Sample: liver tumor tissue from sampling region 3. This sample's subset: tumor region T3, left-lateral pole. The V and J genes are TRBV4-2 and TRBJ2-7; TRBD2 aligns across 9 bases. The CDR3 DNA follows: TGTGCCAGCAGCCAAGAGGCTAGCGGGACGGACGGGCGGTACTTC. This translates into CASSQEASGTDGRYF.